This entry describes one T cell receptor (beta chain). Its antigen remains unknown. The length of the CDR3 is 14 residues. Trimming took 5 bases from V and 9 from J; bases not matched to a gene: 3. Germline V gives CDR1 LNHDA, CDR2 SQIVND (reference sequence). This entry belongs to a study of cytotoxic CD8 clonotypes in ibrutinib-treated CLL. Study in general: Response samples were taken after a median of approximately 13 months on treatment, range 6 to 36. On average, approximately 95,000 productive rearrangements and over 250,000 productive templates per sample. Findings and caveats of the study: Clonality was elevated at ibrutinib response and had returned toward baseline at progression. Under therapy, public clonotypes either contracted or stayed stable, and they were uncommon.

Measured with immunoSEQ multiplex PCR; TCRdb has only the in-frame clones, and not every one. The table has around 40,000 clones, about 70% seen once. Sequencing was performed on PBMCs, taken at disease progression, from a patient treated with ibrutinib. This TCR was sampled from a human donor with chronic lymphocytic leukemia. This chain links TRBV19 with TRBJ1-6, with 11 nucleotides matching TRBD1. CDR3 nucleotides: TGTGCCAGTAGTCACGGACAGGGGGCTTCACCCCTCCACTTT. Residues: CASSHGQGASPLHF.